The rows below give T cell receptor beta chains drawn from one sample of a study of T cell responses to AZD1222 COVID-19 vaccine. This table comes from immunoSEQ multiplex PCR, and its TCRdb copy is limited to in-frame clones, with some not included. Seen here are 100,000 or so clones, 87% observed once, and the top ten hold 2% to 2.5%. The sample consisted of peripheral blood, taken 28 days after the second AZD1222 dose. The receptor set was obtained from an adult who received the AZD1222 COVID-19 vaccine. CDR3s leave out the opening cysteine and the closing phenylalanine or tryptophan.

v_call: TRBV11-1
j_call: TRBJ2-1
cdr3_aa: ASSLMRGTYNEQF

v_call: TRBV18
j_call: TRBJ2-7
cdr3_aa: ASSPVGAGTNEQY

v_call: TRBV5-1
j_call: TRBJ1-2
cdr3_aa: ASSLSPPRGNGYT

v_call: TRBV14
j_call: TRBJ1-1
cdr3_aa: ASSLGQNTEAF

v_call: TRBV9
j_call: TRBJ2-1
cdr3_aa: ASSVHPGDNEQF

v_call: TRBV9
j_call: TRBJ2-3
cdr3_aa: ASSVEALGDTQY

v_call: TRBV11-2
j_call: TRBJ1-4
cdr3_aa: ASSSPSGDRVF

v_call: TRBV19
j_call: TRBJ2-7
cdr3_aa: ASSNAGVSGEQY

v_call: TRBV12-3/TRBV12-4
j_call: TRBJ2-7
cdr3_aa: ASSMGGMQY

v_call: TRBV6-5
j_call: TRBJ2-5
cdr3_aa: ASSYLDRTQETQY

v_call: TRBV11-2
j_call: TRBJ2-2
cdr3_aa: ASSLSENTGELF

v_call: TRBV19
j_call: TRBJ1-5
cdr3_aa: ASSIDGPRISLNNQPQH

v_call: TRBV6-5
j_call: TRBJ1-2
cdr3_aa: ANSDRGHYGYT

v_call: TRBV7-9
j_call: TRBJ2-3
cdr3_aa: ASSHMAQQTDTQY

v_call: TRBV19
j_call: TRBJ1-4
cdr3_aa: ASSQGGANEKLF

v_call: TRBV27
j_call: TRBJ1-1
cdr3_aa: ASSLQGENTEAF

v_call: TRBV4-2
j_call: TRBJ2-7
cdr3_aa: ASSQDSGGYEQY

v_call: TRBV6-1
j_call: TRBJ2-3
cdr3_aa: ASTNSGGSTDTQY

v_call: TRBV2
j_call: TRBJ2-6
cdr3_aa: ASSPSAPGANVLT

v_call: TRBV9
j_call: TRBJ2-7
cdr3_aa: ASSVAGTASYEQY